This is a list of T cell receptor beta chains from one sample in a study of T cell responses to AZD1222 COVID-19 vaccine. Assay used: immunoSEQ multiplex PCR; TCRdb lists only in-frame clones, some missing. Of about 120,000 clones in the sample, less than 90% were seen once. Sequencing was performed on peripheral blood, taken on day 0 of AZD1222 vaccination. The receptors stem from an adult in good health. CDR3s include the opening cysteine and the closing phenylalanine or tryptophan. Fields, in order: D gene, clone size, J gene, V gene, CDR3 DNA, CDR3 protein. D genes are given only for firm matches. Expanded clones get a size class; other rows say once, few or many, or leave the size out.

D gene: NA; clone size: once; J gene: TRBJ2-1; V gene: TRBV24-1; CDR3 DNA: TGTGCCACCAGTGATCCCCCGGGGTCCCCCGGGCAGTTCTTC; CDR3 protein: CATSDPPGSPGQFF
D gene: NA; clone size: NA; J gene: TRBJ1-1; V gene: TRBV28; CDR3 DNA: TGTGCCAGCAGTCTCCAGGGGCGGGTTGAGACTGAAGCTTTCTTT; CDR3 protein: CASSLQGRVETEAFF
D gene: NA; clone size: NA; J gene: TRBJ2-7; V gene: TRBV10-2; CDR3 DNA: TGCGCCAGCAGTGAGTCGATTGGGGGGTTTATCGAGCAGTACTTC; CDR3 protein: CASSESIGGFIEQYF
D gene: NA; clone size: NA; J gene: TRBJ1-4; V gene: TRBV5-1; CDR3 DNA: TGCGCCAGCAGACCAGGGTTTGCTAATGAAAAACTGTTTTTT; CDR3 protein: CASRPGFANEKLFF
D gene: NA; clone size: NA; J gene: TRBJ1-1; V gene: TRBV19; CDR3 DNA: TGTGCCAGTAGTATGGGTTCCCCCGAGGATGTTTTCTTT; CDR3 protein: CASSMGSPEDVFF
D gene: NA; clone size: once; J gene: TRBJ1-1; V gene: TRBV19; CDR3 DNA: TGTGCCAGTCGAGCCGCGGGGCAGAACACTGAAGCTTTCTTT; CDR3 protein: CASRAAGQNTEAFF
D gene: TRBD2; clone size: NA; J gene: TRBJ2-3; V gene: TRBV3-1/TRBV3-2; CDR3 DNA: TGTGCCAGCACCCCCCGAGGGGAGGGACCAGATACGCAGTATTTT; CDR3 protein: CASTPRGEGPDTQYF
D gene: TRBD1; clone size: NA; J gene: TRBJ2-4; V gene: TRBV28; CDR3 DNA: TGTGCCAGCGTCGGACAGGGGAGCGGAGTAGCCAAAAACATTCAGTACTTC; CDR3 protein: CASVGQGSGVAKNIQYF
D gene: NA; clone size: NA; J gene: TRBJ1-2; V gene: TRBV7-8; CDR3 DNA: TGTGCCAGCAGCTTGGTCAGGGGCGGCGGCTACACCTTC; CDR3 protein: CASSLVRGGGYTF
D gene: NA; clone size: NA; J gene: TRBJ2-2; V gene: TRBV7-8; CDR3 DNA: TGTGCCAGCAGCTTATGGGGCAGCCTCAGTGTCACCGGGGAGCTGTTTTTT; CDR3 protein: CASSLWGSLSVTGELFF
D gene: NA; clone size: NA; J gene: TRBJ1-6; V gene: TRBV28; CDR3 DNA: TGTGCCAGCAGCCCAGCTCCCTTGCTAAATTCACCCCTCCACTTT; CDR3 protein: CASSPAPLLNSPLHF
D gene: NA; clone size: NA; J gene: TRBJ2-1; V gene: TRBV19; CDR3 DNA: TGTGCCAGTAGGGGATTCTCCTACAATGAGCAGTTCTTC; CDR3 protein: CASRGFSYNEQFF
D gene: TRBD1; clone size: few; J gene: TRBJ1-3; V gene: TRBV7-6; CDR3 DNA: TGTGCCAGCAGCTTACTAGCGACAGGGGTGAACACCATATATTTT; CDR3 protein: CASSLLATGVNTIYF
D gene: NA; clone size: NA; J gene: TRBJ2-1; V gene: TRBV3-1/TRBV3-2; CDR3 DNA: TGTGCCAGCAGGCTACCCCCTGGGAATGAGCAGTTCTTC; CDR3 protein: CASRLPPGNEQFF
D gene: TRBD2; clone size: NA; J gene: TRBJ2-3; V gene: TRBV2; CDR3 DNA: TGTGCCAGCAGTGAAGGGACTAGCGGGAGGGCCGTAGATACGCAGTATTTT; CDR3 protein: CASSEGTSGRAVDTQYF
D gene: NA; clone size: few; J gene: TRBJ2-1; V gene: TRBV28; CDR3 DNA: TGTGCCAGCGGGGATGAGCAGTTCTTC; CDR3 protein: CASGDEQFF
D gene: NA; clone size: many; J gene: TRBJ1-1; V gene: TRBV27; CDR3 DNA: TGTGCCAGCAGTACGGGACCGGCGAACACTGAAGCTTTCTTT; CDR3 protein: CASSTGPANTEAFF
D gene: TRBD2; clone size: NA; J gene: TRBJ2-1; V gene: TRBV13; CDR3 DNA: TGTGCCAGCAGCTTAGCCACCCGGACTAGCGGGAGGGCGACCTACAATGAGCAGTTCTTC; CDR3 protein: CASSLATRTSGRATYNEQFF
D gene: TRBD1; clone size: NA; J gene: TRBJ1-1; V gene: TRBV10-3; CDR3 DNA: TGTGCCACCACAGGGGGCCACACTGAAGCTTTCTTT; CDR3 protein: CATTGGHTEAFF